This TCR beta chain was profiled in a study of immune characterization of retroperitoneal liposarcoma. Using its own MiXCR run on the PCR reads, TCRdb lists one record per CDR3 protein. This sample has about 10,000 distinct CDR3 sequences; roughly 28% occur once, and the top ten carry roughly a fifth. With 5 bases removed from V and 4 bases from J, the gap between germline ends came to 7 bases. CDR3 size: 12 residues. The sequence derives from a male donor with retroperitoneal liposarcoma. Sequencing was done on a sample of blood. The V gene is TRBV12-3 or TRBV12-4, the J gene TRBJ2-3; D gene unclear. CDR3 protein: CASSPFPDTQYF. CDR3 DNA sequence: TGTGCCAGCAGTCCGTTCCCAGATACGCAGTATTTT.